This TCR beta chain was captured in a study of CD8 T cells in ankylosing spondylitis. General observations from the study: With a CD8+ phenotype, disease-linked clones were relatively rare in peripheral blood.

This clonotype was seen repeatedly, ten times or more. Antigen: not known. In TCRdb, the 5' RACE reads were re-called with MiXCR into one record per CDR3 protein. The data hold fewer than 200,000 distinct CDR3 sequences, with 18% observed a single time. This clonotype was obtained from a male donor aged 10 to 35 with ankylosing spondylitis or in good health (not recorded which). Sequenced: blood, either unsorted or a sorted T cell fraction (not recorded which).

For the CDR3, the DNA is TGTGCCAGCAGTCTACAGGACAGCTATGGCTACACCTTC. Protein product: CASSLQDSYGYTF. The rearrangement links TRBV12-3 or TRBV12-4 to TRBJ1-2; a possible D gene is TRBD1 (6 bases). CDR3 length: 13 residues. V shed 5 bases and J shed 4 bases, with 11 bases lying between them.